This T cell receptor beta chain was captured by sequencing in a study of T cell changes during pregnancy in multiple sclerosis. CDR1 and CDR2 from the germline V gene are GTSNPN and SVGIG (reference sequence). This CDR3 has 15 amino acids. The V end lost 0 bases, the J end lost 1 base, and 10 bases lay between the germline ends. Sequencing used immunoSEQ multiplex PCR; TCRdb keeps in-frame clones, though not all of them. Altogether 50,000 to 80,000 clones are present, around nine tenths being singletons, with the ten largest covering about 1.5%. The chain employs TRBV30 and TRBJ1-5; weak D call: TRBD1 (5 bases). The sample consisted of peripheral blood, taken in the second trimester of pregnancy. The origin of this receptor is a female donor with multiple sclerosis, enrolled in a pregnancy study. The CDR3 spells CAWSVKGKSNQPQHF. CDR3 DNA: TGTGCCTGGAGTGTAAAGGGGAAAAGCAATCAGCCCCAGCATTTT.